The 13 T cell receptor beta chains given below trace back to one sample, sequenced in a study of blood T cell repertoires in COVID-19. The assay was immunoSEQ multiplex PCR, and TCRdb's table has in-frame clones only and misses some. Found here are tens of thousands of clones, nearly 90% of them singletons; the top ten hold approximately 4.3%. Specimen: peripheral blood. All receptors derive from a woman at least 80 years old with active or convalescent COVID-19.

V and J are TRBV4-3 and TRBJ1-1; possible D gene TRBD1, 6 bases. CDR3 length: 17 amino acids. V was shortened by 0 bases and J by 1 base, with 15 bases between the two germline ends. Germline assignment: CDR1 LGHNA and CDR2 YSLEER. Here the CDR3 reads CASSQETSGQPNTEAFF. As DNA, the CDR3 is TGCGCCAGCAGCCAAGAAACATCCGGACAGCCGAACACTGAAGCTTTCTTT.

The chain carries TRBV7-6 and TRBJ2-3; maybe TRBD1 (5 bases). Between the trimmed V and J ends, which lost 4 bases and 2 bases, there was a span of 22 bases. CDR1 and CDR2 from the germline V gene are SGHVS and FNYEAQ. This CDR3 region has 18 residues. DNA for the CDR3: TGTGCCAGCAGCTCTTATAGAGGATCGACAGAGCCCACAGATACGCAGTATTTT. This sequence encodes CASSSYRGSTEPTDTQYF. Using reference TRBV7-6 and TRBJ2-3 for the parts outside the CDR3, the full variable domain is GAGVSQSPRYKVTKRGQDVALRCDPISGHVSLYWYRQALGQGPEFLTYFNYEAQQDKSGLPNDRFSAERPEGSISTLTIQRTEQRDSAMYRCASSSYRGSTEPTDTQYFGPGTRLTVL.

The V and J genes are TRBV10-3 and TRBJ1-1; 7 nucleotides match TRBD1. Germline CDR1 is ENHRY and CDR2 is SYGVKD. CDR3 length equals 13 residues. The V segment lost 6 bases and the J segment 8 bases; nucleotides outside the gene matches: 9. The CDR3 DNA sequence: TGTGCCATCAGGCGCGACAGGGTTGAGGAAGCTTTCTTT. This encodes CAIRRDRVEEAFF.

This clone was seen only once. V and J are TRBV29-1 and TRBJ2-5, with TRBD2 as a possible D gene (6 bases). V lost 3 bases and J lost 4, with 9 bases in between. Germline CDR1 is SQVTM and CDR2 is ANQGSEA. This CDR3 region has 12 residues. The CDR3 bases are TGCAGCGTTGAGTGGGGAGGAGAGACCCAGTACTTC. Protein sequence: CSVEWGGETQYF.

This clone was seen just once. The V and J genes are TRBV19 and TRBJ2-2; TRBD1 matches at 7 bases. Germline V gene lookup returns CDR1 LNHDA and CDR2 SQIVND (reference sequence). V was pared by 1 base and J by 0 bases, with 5 bases of the junction left unmatched. The CDR3 length is 17 residues. The CDR3 reads CASSIVATGANTGELFF. The CDR3 DNA is TGTGCCAGTAGTATAGTAGCTACAGGGGCGAACACCGGGGAGCTGTTTTTT.

The rearrangement joins TRBV19 to TRBJ2-3; TRBD2 matches 10 bases. Trimming cost V 3 bases and J 4 bases; bases outside gene matches: 4. Germline CDR1 reads LNHDA; CDR2 reads SQIVND (reference sequence). The CDR3 contains 15 residues. CDR3: CASSITLAGSDTQYF. In DNA form, the CDR3 reads TGTGCCAGTAGTATCACACTAGCGGGGTCAGATACGCAGTATTTT.

The gene calls are TRBV7-2 and TRBJ2-2; the D gene is possibly TRBD1 (5 bases). Germline V lookup: CDR1 SGHTA, CDR2 FQGNSA. The length of the CDR3 is 16 residues. V lost 2 bases to trimming and J lost 6 bases, with 16 bases between them. CDR3 sequence (DNA): TGTGCCAGCAGCTTACAGACAGTATCTTACCCCGGGGAGCTGTTTTTT. It specifies CASSLQTVSYPGELFF.

This clone occurred a few times. This chain connects TRBV6-6 to TRBJ1-2; D is unresolved. The CDR3 consists of 11 residues. Germline CDR1 is MNHNY and CDR2 is SVGAGI (reference sequence). Trimming removed 4 bases from V and 8 bases from J, with 8 bases in between. CDR3 DNA: TGTGCCAGCAGTTCAGAATCGGGCTACACCTTC. Translated: CASSSESGYTF.

The chain links TRBV2 to TRBJ2-3; tentative D call: TRBD2 (5 bases). The CDR3 sequence is 19 residues long. Germline V lookup: CDR1 SNHLY, CDR2 FYNNEI. V was trimmed by 4 bases and J by 0 bases, leaving 23 bases between them. CDR3 residues: CASSAGSQPRLISTDTQYF. The DNA of the CDR3 is TGTGCCAGCAGTGCGGGATCGCAGCCCCGCCTTATCAGCACAGATACGCAGTATTTT. The whole variable domain, remainder taken from reference TRBV2 and TRBJ2-3, is EPEVTQTPSHQVTQMGQEVILRCVPISNHLYFYWYRQILGQKVEFLVSFYNNEISEKSEIFDDQFSVERPDGSNFTLKIRSTKLEDSAMYFCASSAGSQPRLISTDTQYFGPGTRLTVL.

The chain is built from TRBV19 and TRBJ2-3; D might be TRBD1 (6 bases). With 3 bases removed from V and 6 bases from J, the gap between germline ends came to 16 bases. CDR1 is LNHDA and CDR2 is SQIVND in the germline V gene (reference sequence). This CDR3 has 15 amino acids. The CDR3: CASSMGAGYGDTQYF. CDR3 sequence (DNA): TGTGCCAGTAGTATGGGGGCGGGTTATGGGGATACGCAGTATTTT.

This chain uses TRBV19 with TRBJ1-2; weak D call: TRBD1 (6 bases). V gave up 3 bases and J gave up 4 bases, with 12 bases separating them. Germline V CDR1 and CDR2: LNHDA, SQIVND (reference sequence). CDR3 size: 14 residues. CDR3 bases: TGTGCCAGTAGTATTCCCAGGGGATCCTATGGCTACACCTTC. Translating gives CASSIPRGSYGYTF. Full variable domain (rest looked up from reference TRBV19 and TRBJ1-2): DGGITQSPKYLFRKEGQNVTLSCEQNLNHDAMYWYRQDPGQGLRLIYYSQIVNDFQKGDIAEGYSVSREKKESFPLTVTSAQKNPTAFYLCASSIPRGSYGYTFGSGTRLTVV.

This chain links TRBV19 with TRBJ2-1, with D unclear. The CDR3 is made up of 15 amino acids. Trimming took 3 bases from V and 0 from J, leaving 9 bases between them. Germline-derived CDR1 and CDR2 are LNHDA and SQIVND (reference sequence). As DNA, the CDR3 is TGTGCCAGTAGTATGGGCATAAGCTCCTACAATGAGCAGTTCTTC. It encodes CASSMGISSYNEQFF.

The rearrangement links TRBV29-1 to TRBJ1-4; D might be TRBD1 (5 bases). The germline V and J ends were trimmed by 7 bases and 5 bases, with 17 bases remaining between them. The CDR3 length is 14 residues. The germline gives CDR1 SQVTM, CDR2 ANQGSEA. The chain's CDR3 is CSARGGGRNEKLFF. For the CDR3, the DNA is TGCAGCGCTCGAGGTGGGGGGAGAAATGAAAAACTGTTTTTT. Looking up the rest from reference TRBV29-1 and TRBJ1-4 gives the full variable domain: SAVISQKPSRDICQRGTSLTIQCQVDSQVTMMFWYRQQPGQSLTLIATANQGSEATYESGFVIDKFPISRPNLTFSTLTVSNMSPEDSSIYLCSARGGGRNEKLFFGSGTQLSVL.